The clone carrying this T cell receptor beta chain was recorded at least ten times. What it binds is unknown. This CDR3 is built from 12 residues. J lost 10 bases, V lost 5 bases, and 5 bases had no gene match. Per germline, CDR1 MDHEN and CDR2 SYDVKM. TCRdb re-called the 5' RACE reads through MiXCR, storing one row per CDR3 protein. The sample holds hundreds of thousands of distinct CDR3 sequences, around 8.6% seen once. The source of the sample is a study of identical twins. Notes on the study in general: The models systematically underestimated how much out-of-frame TCR alpha was shared in monozygotic twins.

The same data also went into a second study, on yellow fever vaccine responses in identical twins.

The V and J genes are TRBV28 and TRBJ2-1, with 7 bases aligning to TRBD2. The sample taken for sequencing was PBMCs. The source of this sequence is a woman younger than 30 in good health. CDR3 residues: CASSKLLAEQFF. CDR3 coding DNA: TGTGCCAGCAGTAAGCTACTAGCGGAGCAGTTCTTC.